This is a list of T cell receptor beta chains from one sample in a study of T cell changes during pregnancy in multiple sclerosis. Clones were sequenced by immunoSEQ multiplex PCR, and TCRdb holds only the in-frame ones, with some missing. The sample records 60,000 to 75,000 clones, approximately 90% being singletons. This sample comprised peripheral blood, obtained in the third trimester of pregnancy. The receptors stem from a female donor with multiple sclerosis, enrolled in a pregnancy study. Each CDR3 is given with its conserved first and last residue. A D gene is named only where the DNA matches it firmly. The size entry is marked missing in some rows and otherwise reads once, few, many or a size class.

v_gene	len	j_gene	abundance	d_gene	CDR3nt	CDR3aa
TRBV5-1	15	TRBJ2-1	NA	TRBD2	TGCGCCAGCAGATGGACTAGCGGGGGACACAATGAGCAGTTCTTC	CASRWTSGGHNEQFF
TRBV5-1	18	TRBJ2-3	once	TRBD2	TGCGCCAGCAGCCCCCGGACTAGCGGGGGGGATCACGGGCGCACGCAGTATTTT	CASSPRTSGGDHGRTQYF
TRBV7-9	13	TRBJ1-1	NA	NA	TGTGCCAGCAGCTTAGCCCTCGACACTGAAGCTTTCTTT	CASSLALDTEAFF
TRBV14	12	TRBJ2-5	NA	NA	TGTGCCAGCAGCCAATCGGTCGGGACCCAGTACTTC	CASSQSVGTQYF
TRBV4-3	16	TRBJ1-1	NA	NA	TGCGCCAGCAGCCAAGAGGCAGAACAAATGAACACTGAAGCTTTCTTT	CASSQEAEQMNTEAFF
TRBV2	15	TRBJ1-6	NA	TRBD1	TGTGCCAGCAGTGCGCGACAGGGGAACAATTCACCCCTCCACTTT	CASSARQGNNSPLHF
TRBV2	14	TRBJ2-2	NA	NA	TGTGCCAGCAGTGCGGTCGAGGCAACCGGGGAGCTGTTTTTT	CASSAVEATGELFF
TRBV28	15	TRBJ2-5	NA	NA	TGTGCCTGCCGACCTACGGTAAGGACAGCGGAGACCCAGTACTTC	CACRPTVRTAETQYF
TRBV5-1	14	TRBJ2-1	few	TRBD1	TGCGCCAGCAGCTTGGCCGGACAGGCAGGTGAGCAGTTCTTC	CASSLAGQAGEQFF
TRBV5-1	15	TRBJ1-1	NA	NA	TGCGCCAGCAGCCCCGACCGGGGGATAAGAACTGAAGCTTTCTTT	CASSPDRGIRTEAFF
TRBV5-4	15	TRBJ1-2	NA	NA	TGTGCCAGCAGCTTGGCCGACAGCCCTAACTATGGCTACACCTTC	CASSLADSPNYGYTF
TRBV9	15	TRBJ2-5	NA	NA	TGTGCCAGCAGCGTATCTACAGTTGAGCAAGAGACCCAGTACTTC	CASSVSTVEQETQYF
TRBV6-4	14	TRBJ1-5	NA	NA	TGTGCCAGCAGTGAAGAGGCGAGCAATCAGCCCCAGCATTTT	CASSEEASNQPQHF
TRBV11-2	15	TRBJ2-2	NA	NA	TGTGCCAGCAGCCCGGGGGGCCCATTGAGCGGGGAGCTGTTTTTT	CASSPGGPLSGELFF
TRBV11-2	16	TRBJ2-1	NA	NA	TGTGCCAGCAGCTTAGACCCCGGGAGTTGGTACAATGAGCAGTTCTTC	CASSLDPGSWYNEQFF
TRBV7-6	16	TRBJ2-1	NA	TRBD1	TGTGCCAGCAGCGAACAGGGGGCGGTGGGGTACAATGAGCAGTTCTTC	CASSEQGAVGYNEQFF
TRBV4-1	15	TRBJ1-3	once	NA	TGCGCCAGCGCAGGGCGTCCCGCGGGAGGAAACACCATATATTTT	CASAGRPAGGNTIYF
TRBV27	15	TRBJ2-2	NA	TRBD1	TGTGCCAGCAAAACCGGGACAGCCAACACCGGGGAGCTGTTTTTT	CASKTGTANTGELFF
TRBV6-1	15	TRBJ1-2	NA	NA	TGTGCCAGCGTCAGGGAGCAGGCGGGGAATCAAGGCTACACCTTC	CASVREQAGNQGYTF
TRBV9	15	TRBJ2-1	NA	NA	TGTGCCAGCAGCGTCCGGGGGAGCTCCTACAATGAGCAGTTCTTC	CASSVRGSSYNEQFF
TRBV27	13	TRBJ1-2	NA	TRBD1	TGTGCCAGCAGTTTATCCTACAGGGGTGGCTACACCTTC	CASSLSYRGGYTF
TRBV6-1	15	TRBJ2-7	NA	NA	TGTGCCAGCATTGAAGACGGGACTTCCTCCTACGAGCAGTACTTC	CASIEDGTSSYEQYF
TRBV12-2	15	TRBJ1-5	NA	NA	TGTGCAAGTCGCTTAGGAGGACAGGGGAGGCAGCCCCAGCATTTT	CASRLGGQGRQPQHF
TRBV29-1	13	TRBJ1-2	once	TRBD1	TGCAGCGTAGCTAAGACAGGGGGCGAGGGCTACACCTTC	CSVAKTGGEGYTF
TRBV6-6	15	TRBJ1-5	NA	TRBD1	TGTGCCAGCACCAAGAGGGGGACAGGAGATCAGCCCCAGCATTTT	CASTKRGTGDQPQHF
TRBV7-3	16	TRBJ1-1	NA	NA	TGTGCCAGCAGCCAAGATCCGGCGGTGAGGAACACTGAAGCTTTCTTT	CASSQDPAVRNTEAFF
TRBV30	11	TRBJ2-7	NA	NA	TGTGCCTGGAGCGAGCGCTACGAGCAGTACTTC	CAWSERYEQYF
TRBV12-5	17	TRBJ1-6	once	NA	TGTGCTAGTGGTTTGCGGGCAGGGGTGGGCTATAATTCACCCCTCCACTTT	CASGLRAGVGYNSPLHF
TRBV2	15	TRBJ1-6	NA	NA	TGTGCCAGCAGCGACGGACAGACCAATAATTCACCCCTCCACTTT	CASSDGQTNNSPLHF
TRBV28	15	TRBJ2-1	NA	TRBD2	TGTGCCAGCAGAGGAGCGGGAATTCACTACAATGAGCAGTTCTTC	CASRGAGIHYNEQFF
TRBV2	12	TRBJ2-3	NA	NA	TGTGCCAGCGGGGCCAGCACAGATACGCAGTATTTT	CASGASTDTQYF
TRBV19	15	TRBJ1-2	NA	NA	TGTGCCAGTAGTATCATGCAGGGATCCCCCTATGGCTACACCTTC	CASSIMQGSPYGYTF
TRBV10-3	13	TRBJ1-1	NA	NA	TGTGCCATCAGGGGCCCGTCGAACACTGAAGCTTTCTTT	CAIRGPSNTEAFF
TRBV2	14	TRBJ1-1	NA	TRBD1	TGTGCCAGCAGTCCAAGATCCGGGACAGGCGTCGGTTTCTTT	CASSPRSGTGVGFF
TRBV27	11	TRBJ2-3	NA	TRBD2	TGTGCCAGCCGGGGGGCAGATACGCAGTATTTT	CASRGADTQYF
TRBV30	11	TRBJ2-7	once	NA	TGTGCCTGGGGCGACAGCTACGAGCAGTACTTC	CAWGDSYEQYF
TRBV28	14	TRBJ1-5	once	NA	TGTGCCAGCAGTTTACCCACAGGTTGGAAGCCCCAGCATTTT	CASSLPTGWKPQHF
TRBV7-3	16	TRBJ2-3	few	TRBD2	TGTGCCAGCAGCTTGAGCGCGGCGGGGGTCACAGATACGCAGTATTTT	CASSLSAAGVTDTQYF
TRBV19	16	TRBJ1-5	NA	TRBD1	TGTGCCACATGGACAGGGCAGGGTTTGAGCAATCAGCCCCAGCATTTT	CATWTGQGLSNQPQHF
TRBV6-4	19	TRBJ2-7	NA	TRBD2	TGTGCCAGCAGTGACATGGAGGTAGCGGGGGGGCAGAGCTCCTACGAGCAGTACTTC	CASSDMEVAGGQSSYEQYF
TRBV18	13	TRBJ2-5	NA	TRBD1	TGTGCCAGCTACCGGGACAGACAAGAGACCCAGTACTTC	CASYRDRQETQYF
TRBV5-1	16	TRBJ2-3	NA	TRBD2	TGCGCCAGCAGCTTGATAGCGGGGTCTAGCACAGATACGCAGTATTTT	CASSLIAGSSTDTQYF
TRBV6-6	15	TRBJ2-2	NA	NA	TGTGCCAGCAGTTCCCGGGGGGCTGGTACCGGGGAGCTGTTTTTT	CASSSRGAGTGELFF
TRBV7-2	15	TRBJ2-4	NA	NA	TGTGCCAGCAGCTTAATTAGTGCGGCCGGAAACATTCAGTACTTC	CASSLISAAGNIQYF
TRBV6-1	15	TRBJ1-5	NA	NA	TGTGCCAGCAGCCCAAACGAGGGAAACAATCAGCCCCAGCATTTT	CASSPNEGNNQPQHF
TRBV29-1	14	TRBJ1-1	NA	NA	TGCAGCGTTGCCCCGAATCGGGGGACCACTGAAGCTTTCTTT	CSVAPNRGTTEAFF
TRBV7-9	17	TRBJ2-3	NA	TRBD2	TGTGCCAGCAGCCGGGCGCAGGGAGGGTGGAGCACAGATACGCAGTATTTT	CASSRAQGGWSTDTQYF
TRBV5-5	15	TRBJ2-1	once	NA	TGTGCCAGCAGCTCCCTGGCTACTAGCTTGTATGAGCAGTTCTTC	CASSSLATSLYEQFF